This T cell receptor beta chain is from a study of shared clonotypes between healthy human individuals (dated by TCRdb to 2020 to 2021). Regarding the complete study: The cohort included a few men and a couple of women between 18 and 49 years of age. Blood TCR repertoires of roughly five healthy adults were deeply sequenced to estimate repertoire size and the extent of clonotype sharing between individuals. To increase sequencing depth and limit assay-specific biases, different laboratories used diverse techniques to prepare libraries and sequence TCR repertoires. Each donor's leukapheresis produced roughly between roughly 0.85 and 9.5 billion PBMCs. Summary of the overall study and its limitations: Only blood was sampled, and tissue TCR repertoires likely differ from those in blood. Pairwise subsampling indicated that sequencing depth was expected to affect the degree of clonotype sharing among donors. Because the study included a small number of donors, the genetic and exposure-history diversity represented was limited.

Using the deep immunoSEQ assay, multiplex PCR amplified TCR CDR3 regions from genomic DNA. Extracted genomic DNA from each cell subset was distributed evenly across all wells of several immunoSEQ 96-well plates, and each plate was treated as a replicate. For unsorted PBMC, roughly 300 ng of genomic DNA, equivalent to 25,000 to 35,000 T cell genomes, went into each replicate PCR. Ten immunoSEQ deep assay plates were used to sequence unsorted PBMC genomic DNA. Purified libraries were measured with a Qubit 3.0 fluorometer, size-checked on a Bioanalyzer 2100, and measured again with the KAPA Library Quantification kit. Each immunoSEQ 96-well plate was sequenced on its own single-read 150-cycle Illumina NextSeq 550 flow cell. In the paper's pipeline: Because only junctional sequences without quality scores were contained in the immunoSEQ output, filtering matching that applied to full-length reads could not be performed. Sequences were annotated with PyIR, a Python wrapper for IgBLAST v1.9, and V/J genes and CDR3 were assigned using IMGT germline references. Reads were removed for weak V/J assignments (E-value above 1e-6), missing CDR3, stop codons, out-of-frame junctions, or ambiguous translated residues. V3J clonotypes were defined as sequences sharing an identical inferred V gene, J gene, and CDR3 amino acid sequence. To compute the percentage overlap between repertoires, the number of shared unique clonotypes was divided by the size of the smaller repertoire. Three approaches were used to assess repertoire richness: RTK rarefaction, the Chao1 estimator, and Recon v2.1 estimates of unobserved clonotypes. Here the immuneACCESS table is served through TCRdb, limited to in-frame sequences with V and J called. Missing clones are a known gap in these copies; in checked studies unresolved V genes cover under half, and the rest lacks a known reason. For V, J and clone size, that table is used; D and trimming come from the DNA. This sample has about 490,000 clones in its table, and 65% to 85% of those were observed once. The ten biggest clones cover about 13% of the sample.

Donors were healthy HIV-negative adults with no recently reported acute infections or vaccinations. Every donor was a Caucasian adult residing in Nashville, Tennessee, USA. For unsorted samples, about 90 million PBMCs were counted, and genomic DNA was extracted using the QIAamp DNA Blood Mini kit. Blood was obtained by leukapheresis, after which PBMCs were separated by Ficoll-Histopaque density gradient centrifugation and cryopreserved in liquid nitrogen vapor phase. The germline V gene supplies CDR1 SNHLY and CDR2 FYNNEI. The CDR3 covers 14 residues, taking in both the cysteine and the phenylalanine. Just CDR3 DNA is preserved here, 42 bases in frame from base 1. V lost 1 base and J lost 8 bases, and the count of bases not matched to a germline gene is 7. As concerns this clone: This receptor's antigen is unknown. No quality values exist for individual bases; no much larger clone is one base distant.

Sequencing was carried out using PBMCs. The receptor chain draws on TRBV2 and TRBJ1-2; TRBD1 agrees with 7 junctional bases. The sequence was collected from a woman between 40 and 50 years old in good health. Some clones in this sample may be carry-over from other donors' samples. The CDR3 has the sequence CASSEGVLTGGYTF. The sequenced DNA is TGTGCCAGCAGTGAAGGAGTCCTGACAGGGGGCTACACCTTC.